Given below is one TCR beta chain in context. These data belong to a study of blood T cell repertoires in COVID-19. TCRdb's table, derived via immunoSEQ multiplex PCR, lists solely in-frame clones and lacks some. The table records roughly 130,000 clones, around 80% of them present only once. CDR3 length equals 14 residues. Trimming pared 0 bases from V and 4 bases from J, leaving 9 bases between. The germline V gene has CDR1 SGDLS and CDR2 YYNGEE. This chain links TRBV9 with TRBJ2-3; D remains unclear. The receptor's source is a man aged 60 to 69 with acute or convalescent COVID-19. Sequenced: peripheral blood. The CDR3 DNA reads as TGTGCCAGCAGCGTAGCAGTTCCCCCAGATACGCAGTATTTT. Encoded protein: CASSVAVPPDTQYF. The whole variable domain, remainder taken from reference TRBV9 and TRBJ2-3, is DSGVTQTPKHLITATGQRVTLRCSPRSGDLSVYWYQQSLDQGLQFLIQYYNGEERAKGNILERFSAQQFPDLHSELNLSSLELGDSALYFCASSVAVPPDTQYFGPGTRLTVL.